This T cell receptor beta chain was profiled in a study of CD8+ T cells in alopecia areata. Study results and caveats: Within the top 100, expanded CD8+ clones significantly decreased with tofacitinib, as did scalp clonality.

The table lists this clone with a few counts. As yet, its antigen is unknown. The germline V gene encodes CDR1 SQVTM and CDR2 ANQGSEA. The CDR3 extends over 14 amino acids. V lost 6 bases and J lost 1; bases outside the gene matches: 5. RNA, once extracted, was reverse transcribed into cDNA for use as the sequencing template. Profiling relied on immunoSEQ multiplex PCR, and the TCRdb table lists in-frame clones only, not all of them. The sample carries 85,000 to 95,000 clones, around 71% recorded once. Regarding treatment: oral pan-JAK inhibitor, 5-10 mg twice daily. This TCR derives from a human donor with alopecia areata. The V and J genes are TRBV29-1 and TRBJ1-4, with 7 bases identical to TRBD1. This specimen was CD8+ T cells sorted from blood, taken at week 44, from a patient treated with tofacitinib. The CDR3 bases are TGCAGCGTGTCCCGGGACAGAACTAATGAAAAACTGTTTTTT. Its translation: CSVSRDRTNEKLFF. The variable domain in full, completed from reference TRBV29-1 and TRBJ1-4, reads SAVISQKPSRDICQRGTSLTIQCQVDSQVTMMFWYRQQPGQSLTLIATANQGSEATYESGFVIDKFPISRPNLTFSTLTVSNMSPEDSSIYLCSVSRDRTNEKLFFGSGTQLSVL.